This T cell receptor beta chain is from a study of T cell clonality in common variable immunodeficiency. Study-wide results and caveats: Authors noted CVID clonality's cause needs subpopulation repertoire sequencing.

Sequencing was performed with immunoSEQ multiplex PCR; in TCRdb, only in-frame clones are kept and a portion is missing. This record lists approximately 34,000 clones, none seen once only, and the top ten clones contain 2.5% to 3.5%. In this sample, this clone turned up many times. What it binds is unknown. The DNA ends 3 residues before the CDR3 does, and the rest of the CDR3 is filled in from the germline J gene. Germline-derived CDR1 and CDR2 are SNHLY and FYNNEI. Trimming shortened V by 1 base and J by 2 bases, and 8 bases separated the two germline ends. This CDR3 contains 14 residues. The sequence was collected from a person aged 18 to 75 in good health. The chain joins TRBV2 to TRBJ1-2; D call uncertain. The sequencing input was peripheral blood mononuclear cells. CDR3 DNA, as far as it was read: TGTGCCAGCAGTGAAGGAGGCAGAAACTATGGC. Protein: CASSEGGRNYG. In full, the CDR3 reads CASSEGGRNYGYTF.